Given below is one TCR beta chain in context. This sample is drawn from a study of blood T cell repertoires in COVID-19. About the study: Researchers got acute and convalescent COVID-19 samples from the United States, Italy and Spain. PBMCs, B-cell-depleted T cells, or T cells were the source of the cDNA or gDNA that made up the material.

Original processing methods: Estimation of nucleated cell counts was performed using reference gene primer amplification. Clones were sequenced by immunoSEQ multiplex PCR, and TCRdb holds only the in-frame ones, with some missing. Clone size and V and J calls were adopted from that table, with D and trimming inferred from the DNA. The table has 70,000 or so clones, around 70% seen once. The clonotype was recovered from a man aged 70 or older with acute or convalescent COVID-19. The sequenced material came from peripheral blood.

The CDR3 reads CSASSGQRQFF. Written as DNA, the CDR3 is TGCAGTGCTAGTTCAGGACAAAGGCAGTTCTTC. The chain carries TRBV20-1 and TRBJ2-1, with D possibly TRBD1 on 5 matching bases. The germline V and J ends were trimmed by 3 bases and 12 bases, with 12 bases remaining between them. This CDR3 region has 11 residues. From germline, CDR1 is DFQATT and CDR2 SNEGSKA (reference sequence).